Presented here are 10 T cell receptor beta chains from one specimen sequenced in a study of cytomegalovirus exposure and HLA in healthy donors (dated by TCRdb to about 2017). Library preparation used the immunoSEQ multiplex PCR assay. The multiplex PCR relied on a mix of 60 forward primers for TCR Vbeta segments and 13 reverse primers for TCR Jbeta segments. TCRdb limited this immuneACCESS table to in-frame rearrangements with V and J called. A share of clones is missing; checked studies link under half to unresolved V genes, and the rest is unexplained. This sample lists 100,000 to 150,000 clones; about four fifths were detected once. About 3.7% of the sample comes from the top ten. What was sequenced was PBMCs. These receptors were taken from a woman between 35 and 50 years old in good health and CMV-seropositive.

Concerning this clone itself: Without the conserved terminal phenylalanine or tryptophan, this CDR3 likely stems from a read error. The chain recombines TRBV28 with TRBJ2-7; D might be TRBD1 (6 bases). Per the germline V gene, CDR1 is MDHEN and CDR2 is SYDVKM. Trimming left V 6 bases short and J 1 base short, with 10 bases between. This CDR3 has 13 residues. CDR3 amino acids: CASSRGQSYEQYL. The CDR3 region has the DNA TGTGCCAGCAGCCGCGGACAGTCCTACGAGCAGTACCTC.

This chain connects TRBV2 to TRBJ2-1, with a tentative D call TRBD2 (5 bases). The CDR3 is made up of 14 amino acids. V shed 4 bases and J shed 7 bases, with 14 bases lying between them. The germline gives CDR1 SNHLY, CDR2 FYNNEI. CDR3 residues: CASSVLSGWNEQFF. The DNA for the CDR3 is TGTGCCAGCAGTGTCTTGTCGGGGTGGAATGAGCAGTTCTTC.

In nucleotides, the CDR3 is TGTGCCAGCAGTGATCAAAAGGGGTTACCCCAGTTCTTC. Its translation is CASSDQKGLPQFF. This rearrangement joins TRBV6-1 to TRBJ2-1, with a possible D match to TRBD1 (5 bases). Germline-derived CDR1 and CDR2 are MNHNS and SASEGT. V lost 3 bases and J lost 13, with 16 bases in between. CDR3 length: 13 residues.

The chain uses TRBV6-5 and TRBJ2-7; D is perhaps TRBD2 (5 bases). The CDR3 totals 15 residues. Trimming took off 6 bases at V and 4 bases at J, with 19 bases between the two ends. Looked up from germline, CDR1 is MNHEY and CDR2 is SVGAGI. The DNA of the CDR3 is TGTGCCAGCAGCGAGCTACTAGAAGAACAATACGAGCAGTACTTC. As protein: CASSELLEEQYEQYF.

The rearrangement joins TRBV30 to TRBJ1-5, with unresolved D. Germline-derived CDR1 and CDR2 are GTSNPN and SVGIG (reference sequence). V was clipped by 0 bases and J by 1 base, with 10 bases between them. This CDR3 is 15 amino acids long. For the CDR3, the DNA is TGTGCCTGGAGTGTACGCGGAGGGAGCAATCAGCCCCAGCATTTT. As protein: CAWSVRGGSNQPQHF.

This sequence joins TRBV6-5 and TRBJ2-1; 7 bases agree with TRBD2. Per the germline V gene, CDR1 is MNHEY and CDR2 is SVGAGI. V lost 7 bases and J lost 9; bases outside the gene matches: 9. The CDR3 length is 13 residues. CDR3 bases: TGTGCCAGCAACGAGGGAGGGCCAGGTGAGCAGTTCTTC. The encoded protein is CASNEGGPGEQFF.

The chain recombines TRBV9 with TRBJ1-1; 7 bases are a match to TRBD1. The trim removed 2 bases at V and 0 bases at J, leaving 13 bases unmatched. Germline assignment: CDR1 SGDLS and CDR2 YYNGEE. The CDR3 spans 18 residues. The CDR3 is CASSVFLQTGTLNTEAFF. CDR3 DNA sequence: TGTGCCAGCAGCGTTTTCCTCCAGACAGGGACTTTGAACACTGAAGCTTTCTTT.

The gene calls are TRBV7-2 and TRBJ2-5; D gene unclear. The CDR3 has 14 amino acids. Trimming removed 1 base from V and 0 bases from J, with 6 bases in between. Germline CDR1 and CDR2: SGHTA and FQGNSA. The CDR3 region is CASSLGTNQETQYF. The CDR3 region has the DNA TGTGCCAGCAGCTTAGGTACTAACCAAGAGACCCAGTACTTC. The full variable domain, its missing parts supplied by reference TRBV7-2 and TRBJ2-5, is GAGVSQSPSNKVTEKGKDVELRCDPISGHTALYWYRQSLGQGLEFLIYFQGNSAPDKSGLPSDRFSAERTGGSVSTLTIQRTQQEDSAVYLCASSLGTNQETQYFGPGTRLLVL.

Notes on this clone: A read error may produce the germline difference seen at one junction end. The chain joins TRBV29-1 to TRBJ2-1, with D possibly matching TRBD2 (7 bases). The CDR3 loop spans 15 amino acids. Germline lookup yields CDR1 SQVTM and CDR2 ANQGSEA. CDR3 sequence (DNA): TGCAGCGTCGAAGATCCAGGGGAGGGCTACAATGAGCAGTTCTTC. Amino acids: CSVEDPGEGYNEQFF.

The chain is built from TRBV4-1 and TRBJ2-1, with D possibly being TRBD2 (5 bases). The CDR3 covers 15 residues. V was trimmed by 3 bases and J by 6 bases, leaving 15 bases between them. Germline V gives CDR1 MGHRA, CDR2 YSYEKL. CDR3 protein: CASSQRVGTVNEQFF. Here the CDR3 DNA reads TGCGCCAGCAGCCAGCGGGTTGGTACCGTCAATGAGCAGTTCTTC.